Below, one TCR beta chain is given with its context. Its specificity is unknown. Trimming took 3 bases from V and 0 from J, leaving 7 bases between them. The CDR3 covers 14 residues. Germline CDR1 SNHLY, CDR2 FYNNEI. The sample comes from a study of lymphopenia after photon versus proton radiotherapy. Whole-study findings and limits: Photon-treated patients lost naive T cells and TCR diversity; proton-treated stayed stable. Better survival with proton therapy was suggested as possible, not demonstrated. Larger post-nadir TCR diversity loss correlated inversely with survival in deceased patients.

Data came from immunoSEQ multiplex PCR; TCRdb stores just in-frame clones and leaves some out. The sample shows about 20,000 clones, 85% to 95% of them seen only once. V gene TRBV2 combines with J gene TRBJ2-3; D not certain. The receptor's source is a woman between 65 and 79 years old with pancreatic cancer. Some clones in this sample may be carry-over from other donors' samples. The source material was peripheral blood, sampled from a patient treated with proton-based radiotherapy. CDR3 DNA sequence: TGTGCCAGCAGTGACTGGGTCAGCACAGATACGCAGTATTTT. Residues: CASSDWVSTDTQYF.